This T cell receptor beta chain was sequenced during a study of PD-1 blockade in classical Hodgkin lymphoma. The length of the CDR3 is 15 residues. The germline gives CDR1 SNHLY, CDR2 FYNNEI. Each patient relapsed following autologous stem cell transplantation, and prior brentuximab vedotin exposure differed. Profiled with immunoSEQ multiplex PCR; TCRdb holds only in-frame clones, not every one. The table has approximately 70,000 clones, about 93% seen once. Regarding this clone: One end of the junction fails to match germline, which may point to a read error.

The input for sequencing was peripheral blood mononuclear cells (PBMCs), taken at baseline. The sequence came from a human donor with classical Hodgkin lymphoma. The chain joins TRBV2 to TRBJ2-3, with 12 bases that match TRBD1. This CDR3 is CASRTGTGGTNTQYF. The CDR3 DNA follows: TGTGCCAGCAGGACCGGGACAGGGGGCACAAATACGCAGTATTTT. Supplemented by reference TRBV2 and TRBJ2-3, the full variable domain reads EPEVTQTPSHQVTQMGQEVILRCVPISNHLYFYWYRQILGQKVEFLVSFYNNEISEKSEIFDDQFSVERPDGSNFTLKIRSTKLEDSAMYFCASRTGTGGTNTQYFGPGTRLTVL.